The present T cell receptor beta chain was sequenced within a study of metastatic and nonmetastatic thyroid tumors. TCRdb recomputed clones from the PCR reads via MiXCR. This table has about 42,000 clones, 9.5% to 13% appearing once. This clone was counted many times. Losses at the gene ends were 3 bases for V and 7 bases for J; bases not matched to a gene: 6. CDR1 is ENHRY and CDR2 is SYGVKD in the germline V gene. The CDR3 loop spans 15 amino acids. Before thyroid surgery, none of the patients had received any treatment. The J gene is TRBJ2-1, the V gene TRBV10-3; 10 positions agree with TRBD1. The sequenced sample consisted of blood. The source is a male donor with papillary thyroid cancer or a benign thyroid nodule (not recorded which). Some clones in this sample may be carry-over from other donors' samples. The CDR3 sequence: CAISDPGQGRNEQFF. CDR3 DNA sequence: TGTGCCATCAGTGACCCGGGACAGGGGCGGAATGAGCAGTTCTTC.